The 8 T cell receptor beta chains presented below share a single source sample, sequenced in a study of shared clonotypes between healthy human individuals. CD8 cells classed as naive were CD45RO-negative and positively selected for CCR7, excluding terminally differentiated effector memory CD45RA+ cells. Profiling relied on immunoSEQ multiplex PCR, and the TCRdb table lists in-frame clones only, not all of them. The sample lists approximately 810,000 clones, about 91% occurring once. The sample was naive CD8+ T cells sorted from blood. The receptor source for this set is a young man in good health.

The rearrangement uses TRBV11-3 and TRBJ2-1; 9 bases are a match to TRBD2. CDR1 and CDR2 (germline): SGHNT, YENEEA. This CDR3 has 15 amino acids. V lost 5 bases, J lost 8 bases, and 10 bases stayed unmatched. The CDR3 nucleotides are TGTGCCAGCAGCCAACCTCTAGCGGGAAAGGATGAGCAGTTCTTC. Translation gives CASSQPLAGKDEQFF.

The chain joins TRBV5-6 to TRBJ2-7; perhaps TRBD2 as D (5 bases). The CDR3 sequence is 14 residues long. Germline CDR1 and CDR2: SGHDT and YYEEEE. The germline V and J ends were trimmed by 2 bases and 7 bases, with 16 bases remaining between them. The CDR3: CASSFMTRGGEQYF. The DNA of the CDR3 is TGTGCCAGCAGCTTTATGACTCGAGGAGGAGAGCAGTACTTC.

Details on this clone: Other DNA sequences in the same sample also yield this CDR3. V usage is TRBV2 and J usage is TRBJ2-1, with a weak D call TRBD1 (5 bases). Per germline, CDR1 SNHLY and CDR2 FYNNEI. The V and J ends lost 4 bases and 5 bases respectively, with 6 bases between them. The CDR3 runs to 12 residues. This CDR3 is CASSVGDNEQFF. DNA for the CDR3: TGTGCCAGCAGTGTAGGGGACAATGAGCAGTTCTTC.

The chain carries TRBV30 and TRBJ2-7; 9 bases are a match to TRBD2. This CDR3 comprises 14 residues. Germline V gene data show CDR1 as GTSNPN and CDR2 as SVGIG (reference sequence). The trim removed 8 bases at V and 4 bases at J, leaving 12 bases unmatched. The CDR3 DNA reads TGTGCCCTAGGGGGGCGGGAGGGCCTTTACGAGCAGTACTTC. Amino acid sequence: CALGGREGLYEQYF.

CDR3 coding DNA: TGTGCCAGCAGCACTCTAGGACAGGGGGTAACCTACAATGAGCAGTTCTTC. The encoded protein is CASSTLGQGVTYNEQFF. This sequence joins TRBV2 and TRBJ2-1; 10 positions agree with TRBD1. The CDR3 has 17 amino acids. The germline gives CDR1 SNHLY, CDR2 FYNNEI. V was pared by 6 bases and J by 2 bases, with 10 bases of the junction left unmatched.

This chain connects TRBV18 to TRBJ2-7; 7 nucleotides line up with TRBD2. Germline V gene lookup returns CDR1 KGHSH and CDR2 LQKENI. This CDR3 has 15 residues. With 0 bases clipped from V and 3 bases from J, the junction kept 5 bases outside the gene matches. This CDR3 reads CASSPPLTGGYEQYF. CDR3 DNA: TGTGCCAGCTCACCACCGCTTACGGGAGGCTACGAGCAGTACTTC.

The rearrangement joins TRBV10-1 to TRBJ2-2; TRBD2 matches 13 bases. The CDR3 covers 18 residues. Looked up from germline, CDR1 is WNHNN and CDR2 is SYGVQD (reference sequence). After removal of 3 bases from V and 6 bases from J, the junction contained 10 bases not matched to a gene. CDR3 in amino acids: CASSEGDLTSGRPGELFF. DNA for the CDR3: TGCGCCAGCAGTGAAGGGGATTTGACTAGCGGGAGGCCCGGGGAGCTGTTTTTT.

This rearrangement joins TRBV19 to TRBJ1-2, with D unresolved. This CDR3 has 15 residues. CDR1 and CDR2 from the germline V gene are LNHDA and SQIVND (reference sequence). V lost 1 base to trimming and J lost 5 bases, with 14 bases between them. The CDR3 protein is CASSIARLLGYGYTF. CDR3 DNA sequence: TGTGCCAGTAGTATAGCCAGACTATTAGGGTATGGCTACACCTTC.